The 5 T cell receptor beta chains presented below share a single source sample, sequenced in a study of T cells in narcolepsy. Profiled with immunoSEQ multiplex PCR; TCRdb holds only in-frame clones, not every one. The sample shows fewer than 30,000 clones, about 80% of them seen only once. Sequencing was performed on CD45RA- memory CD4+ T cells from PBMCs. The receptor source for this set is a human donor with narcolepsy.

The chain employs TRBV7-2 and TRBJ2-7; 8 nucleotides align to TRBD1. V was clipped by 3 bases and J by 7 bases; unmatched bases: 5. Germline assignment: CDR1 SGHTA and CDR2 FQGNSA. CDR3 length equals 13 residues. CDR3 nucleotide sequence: TGTGCCAGCAGCTTCCAGGGGGCGGGGGAGCAGTACTTC. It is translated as CASSFQGAGEQYF.

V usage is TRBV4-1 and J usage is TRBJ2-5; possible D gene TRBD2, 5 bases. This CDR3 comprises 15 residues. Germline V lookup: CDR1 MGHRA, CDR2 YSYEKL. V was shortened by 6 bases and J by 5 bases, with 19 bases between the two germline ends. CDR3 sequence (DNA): TGCGCCAGCAGACTTTCGACGGGATACGAGGAGACCCAGTACTTC. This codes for CASRLSTGYEETQYF.

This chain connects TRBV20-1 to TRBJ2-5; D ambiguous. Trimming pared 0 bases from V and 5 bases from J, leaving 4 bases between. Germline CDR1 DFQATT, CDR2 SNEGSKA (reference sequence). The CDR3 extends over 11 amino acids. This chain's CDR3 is CSARDFETQYF. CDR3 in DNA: TGCAGTGCTAGAGATTTCGAGACCCAGTACTTC.

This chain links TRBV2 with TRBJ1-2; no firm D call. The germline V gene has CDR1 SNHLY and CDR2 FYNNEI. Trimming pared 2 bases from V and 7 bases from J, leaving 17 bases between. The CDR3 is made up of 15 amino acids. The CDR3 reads CASSEYVLPRGGYTF. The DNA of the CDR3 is TGTGCCAGCAGTGAATATGTATTACCCCGGGGTGGCTACACCTTC. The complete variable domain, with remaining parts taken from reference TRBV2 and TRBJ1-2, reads EPEVTQTPSHQVTQMGQEVILRCVPISNHLYFYWYRQILGQKVEFLVSFYNNEISEKSEIFDDQFSVERPDGSNFTLKIRSTKLEDSAMYFCASSEYVLPRGGYTFGSGTRLTVV.

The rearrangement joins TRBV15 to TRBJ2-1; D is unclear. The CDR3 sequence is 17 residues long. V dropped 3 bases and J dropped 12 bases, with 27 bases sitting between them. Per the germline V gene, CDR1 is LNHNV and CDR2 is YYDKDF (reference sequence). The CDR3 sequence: CATSSPRHNLSSNRQFF. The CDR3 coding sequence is TGTGCCACCAGCAGCCCCCGTCACAACCTAAGCTCTAATCGGCAGTTCTTC. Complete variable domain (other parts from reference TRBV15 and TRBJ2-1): DAMVIQNPRYQVTQFGKPVTLSCSQTLNHNVMYWYQQKSSQAPKLLFHYYDKDFNNEADTPDNFQSRRPNTSFCFLDIRSPGLGDTAMYLCATSSPRHNLSSNRQFFGPGTRLTVL.